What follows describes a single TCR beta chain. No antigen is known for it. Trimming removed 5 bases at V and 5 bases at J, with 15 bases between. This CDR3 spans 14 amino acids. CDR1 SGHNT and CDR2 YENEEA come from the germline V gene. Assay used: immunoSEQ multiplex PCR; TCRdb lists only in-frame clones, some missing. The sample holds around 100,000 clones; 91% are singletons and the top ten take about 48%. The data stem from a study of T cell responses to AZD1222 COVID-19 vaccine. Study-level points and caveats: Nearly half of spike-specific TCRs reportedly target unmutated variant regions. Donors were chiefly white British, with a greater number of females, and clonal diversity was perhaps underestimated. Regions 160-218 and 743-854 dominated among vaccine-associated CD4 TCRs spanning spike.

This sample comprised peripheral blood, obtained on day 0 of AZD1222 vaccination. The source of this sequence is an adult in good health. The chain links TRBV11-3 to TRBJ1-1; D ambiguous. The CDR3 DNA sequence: TGTGCCAGCAGCAATGGCCCCCGGGGAACTGAAGCTTTCTTT. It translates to CASSNGPRGTEAFF.